Listed here are 18 T cell receptor beta chains from one sample, sequenced in a study of T cells in tuberculosis. Profiled with immunoSEQ multiplex PCR; TCRdb holds only in-frame clones, not every one. Of roughly 28,000 clones detected, more than 80% appear once; the ten largest clones hold more than 4%. Sequenced material: PBMCs. These receptors all come from a donor aged 10-29 years with latent tuberculosis or without tuberculosis infection.

The chain links TRBV25-1 to TRBJ2-5; the D gene is possibly TRBD1 (6 bases). The germline CDR1 and CDR2 sequences are MGHDK and SYGVNS. This CDR3 spans 12 amino acids. The germline V and J ends were trimmed by 6 bases and 1 base, with 6 bases remaining between them. CDR3 amino acids: CASRGAQETQYF. CDR3 bases: TGTGCCAGCAGGGGGGCCCAAGAGACCCAGTACTTC.

The gene calls are TRBV11-1 and TRBJ2-5; 9 bases map to TRBD1. Germline V gives CDR1 SGHAT, CDR2 FQDESV (reference sequence). The CDR3 is 14 amino acids. V gave up 4 bases and J gave up 5 bases; unmatched junction bases: 5. CDR3 bases: TGTGCCAGCAGCTCCGGACAGGGGAGGGAGACCCAGTACTTC. It codes for CASSSGQGRETQYF.

Details on this clone: This sample includes further DNA sequences coding for the same CDR3. This rearrangement joins TRBV5-6 to TRBJ2-2; 7 positions match TRBD1. The CDR3 totals 16 residues. With 1 base clipped from V and 5 bases from J, the junction kept 8 bases outside the gene matches. The germline gives CDR1 SGHDT, CDR2 YYEEEE. The CDR3 nucleotides read TGTGCCAGCAGCTTGTTGGGACAGACACTAACCGGGGAGCTGTTTTTT. Translation: CASSLLGQTLTGELFF.

This chain uses TRBV6-1 with TRBJ2-3, with 12 bases identical to TRBD1. The CDR3 sequence is 16 residues long. V shed 1 base and J 4 bases; nucleotides not matched to a gene: 3. CDR1 and CDR2 (germline): MNHNS, SASEGT. The CDR3 here is CASSEGGQGAADTQYF. Written as DNA, the CDR3 is TGTGCCAGCAGTGAAGGGGGACAGGGGGCCGCAGATACGCAGTATTTT.

V is TRBV7-9 and J is TRBJ2-2; no reliable D call. The germline CDR1 and CDR2 sequences are SEHNR and FQNEAQ (reference sequence). The V gene lost 1 base and the J gene lost 2 bases, with 5 bases spanning the gap. The length of the CDR3 is 14 residues. The CDR3 region is CASSLVGNTGELFF. CDR3 sequence (DNA): TGTGCCAGCAGCTTAGTGGGCAACACCGGGGAGCTGTTTTTT.

The rearrangement links TRBV7-2 to TRBJ2-2; no reliable D call. The V end lost 3 bases, the J end lost 1 base, and 9 bases lay between the germline ends. This CDR3 contains 15 residues. Germline CDR1 reads SGHTA; CDR2 reads FQGNSA. The CDR3 nucleotides are TGTGCCAGCAGCTTTGACTCCTTGAACACCGGGGAGCTGTTTTTT. Its translation is CASSFDSLNTGELFF.

V is TRBV27 and J is TRBJ1-4; D unclear. This CDR3 region has 13 residues. V lost 3 bases and J 8 bases, leaving 10 bases between the germline ends. Per the germline V gene, CDR1 is MNHEY and CDR2 is SMNVEV (reference sequence). CDR3 bases: TGTGCCAGCAGTTTTGCAGCGGTGGAAAAACTGTTTTTT. Translating it yields CASSFAAVEKLFF.

This rearrangement joins TRBV5-6 to TRBJ2-3, with TRBD1 matching 11 bases. Germline V gene data show CDR1 as SGHDT and CDR2 as YYEEEE. Losses at the gene ends were 7 bases for V and 5 bases for J; bases not matched to a gene: 3. The CDR3 is made up of 13 amino acids. CDR3 residues: CASGQGARDTQYF. The CDR3 DNA reads as TGTGCCAGCGGACAGGGGGCGCGAGATACGCAGTATTTT.

This chain uses TRBV28 with TRBJ2-2; tentatively, D is TRBD1 (5 bases). The ends were cut back, 8 bases at V and 1 base at J, with 8 bases in the middle. The CDR3 consists of 13 residues. CDR1 and CDR2 (germline): MDHEN, SYDVKM. This CDR3 reads CASGHLNTGELFF. The CDR3 region has the DNA TGTGCCAGCGGACACTTGAACACCGGGGAGCTGTTTTTT.

The genes are TRBV2 and TRBJ1-3, with a weak D call TRBD1 (5 bases). There are 13 residues in the CDR3. CDR1 and CDR2 from the germline V gene are SNHLY and FYNNEI. V was trimmed by 11 bases and J by 7 bases, leaving 18 bases between them. CDR3 sequence: CAAGRGLWNTIYF. DNA of the CDR3: TGTGCCGCGGGACGGGGCCTTTGGAACACCATATATTTT.

V and J are TRBV2 and TRBJ2-7; no clear D. Per the germline V gene, CDR1 is SNHLY and CDR2 is FYNNEI. The CDR3 consists of 14 residues. V dropped 1 base and J dropped 2 bases, with 9 bases sitting between them. The CDR3 bases are TGTGCCAGCAGTGAAGTATCTACGCCCTACGAGCAGTACTTC. Amino acids: CASSEVSTPYEQYF.

This rearrangement joins TRBV5-1 to TRBJ1-3; D possibly corresponds to TRBD1 (5 bases). Germline V gives CDR1 SGHRS, CDR2 YFSETQ. The CDR3 extends over 17 amino acids. Trimming removed 0 bases at V and 1 base at J, with 14 bases between. The CDR3 DNA reads as TGCGCCAGCAGCTTGGAGCCAAGGGGCCGATCTGGAAACACCATATATTTT. Its protein product is CASSLEPRGRSGNTIYF.

The chain employs TRBV4-1 and TRBJ2-3, with TRBD2 matching 8 bases. The germline V gene encodes CDR1 MGHRA and CDR2 YSYEKL. CDR3 length: 15 amino acids. Trimming removed 4 bases from V and 4 bases from J; junction bases left unmatched: 7. As DNA, the CDR3 is TGCGCCAGCAGCCTCGGGCTAGCGGGTTCAGATACGCAGTATTTT. This encodes CASSLGLAGSDTQYF.

The chain recombines TRBV7-9 with TRBJ2-7, with 7 bases identical to TRBD1. V shed 5 bases and J 6 bases; nucleotides not matched to a gene: 13. This CDR3 contains 15 residues. CDR1 SEHNR and CDR2 FQNEAQ come from the germline V gene (reference sequence). The CDR3 DNA is TGTGCCAGCAGCCCAAGACAGGGCCTCCGCGGCGAGCAGTACTTC. Translating it yields CASSPRQGLRGEQYF.

The rearrangement joins TRBV19 to TRBJ2-7; 8 nucleotides agree with TRBD2. Germline loops: CDR1 LNHDA, CDR2 SQIVND (reference sequence). V lost 5 bases and J lost 2; bases outside the gene matches: 5. CDR3 size: 14 residues. CDR3 in DNA: TGTGCCAGTAGTTTTAGCGGGGTGGCCTACGAGCAGTACTTC. Its protein product is CASSFSGVAYEQYF.

The rearrangement uses TRBV20-1 and TRBJ2-7, with D unclear. Germline loops: CDR1 DFQATT, CDR2 SNEGSKA (reference sequence). This CDR3 contains 11 residues. V was trimmed by 3 bases and J by 3 bases, leaving 6 bases between them. CDR3 sequence: CSARHSYEQYF. CDR3 nucleotides: TGCAGTGCTAGGCACAGCTACGAGCAGTACTTC.

J is TRBJ1-5 and V is TRBV29-1; D gene unclear. The CDR3 sequence is 13 residues long. Germline V lookup: CDR1 SQVTM, CDR2 ANQGSEA. V lost 5 bases and J 13 bases, leaving 21 bases between the germline ends. Here the CDR3 DNA reads TGCAGCGTTACTTCCGGGAAACTCAGTAAACAGCATTTT. Translating it yields CSVTSGKLSKQHF.

This sequence joins TRBV9 and TRBJ1-2; the D gene is possibly TRBD1 (5 bases). Germline V gene data show CDR1 as SGDLS and CDR2 as YYNGEE. This CDR3 is built from 12 residues. Trimming left V 4 bases short and J 5 bases short, with 9 bases between. CDR3 in DNA: TGTGCCAGCAGCTTTGGGGGGTATGGCTACACCTTC. Protein sequence: CASSFGGYGYTF.